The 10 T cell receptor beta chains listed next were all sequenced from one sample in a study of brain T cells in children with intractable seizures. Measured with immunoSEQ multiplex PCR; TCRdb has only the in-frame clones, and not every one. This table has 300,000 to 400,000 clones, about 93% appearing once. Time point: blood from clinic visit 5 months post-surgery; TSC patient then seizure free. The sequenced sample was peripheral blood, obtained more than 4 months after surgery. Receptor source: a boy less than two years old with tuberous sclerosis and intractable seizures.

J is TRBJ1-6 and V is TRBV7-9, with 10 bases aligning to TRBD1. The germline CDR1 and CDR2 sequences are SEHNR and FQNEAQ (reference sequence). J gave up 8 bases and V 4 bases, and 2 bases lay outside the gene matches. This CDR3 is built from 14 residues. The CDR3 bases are TGTGCCAGCAGCTCCGGGACAGGGGATTCACCCCTCCACTTT. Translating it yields CASSSGTGDSPLHF.

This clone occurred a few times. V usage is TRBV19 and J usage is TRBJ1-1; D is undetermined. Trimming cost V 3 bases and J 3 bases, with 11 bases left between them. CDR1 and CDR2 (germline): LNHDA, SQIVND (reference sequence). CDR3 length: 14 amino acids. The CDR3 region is CASSMALSHTEAFF. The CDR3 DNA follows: TGTGCCAGTAGTATGGCGTTATCACACACTGAAGCTTTCTTT.

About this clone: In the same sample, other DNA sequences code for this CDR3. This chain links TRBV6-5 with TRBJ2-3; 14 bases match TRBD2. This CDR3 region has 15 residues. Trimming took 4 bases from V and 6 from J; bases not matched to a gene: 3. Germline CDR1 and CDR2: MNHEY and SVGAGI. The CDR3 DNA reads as TGTGCCAGCAGTTTGGGACTAGCGGGGGCTGATACGCAGTATTTT. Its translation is CASSLGLAGADTQYF.

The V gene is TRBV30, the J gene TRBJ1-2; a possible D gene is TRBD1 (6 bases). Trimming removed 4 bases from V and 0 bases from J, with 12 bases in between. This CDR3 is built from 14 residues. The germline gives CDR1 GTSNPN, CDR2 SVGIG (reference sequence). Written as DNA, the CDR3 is TGTGCCTGGATAGGGACACCAGCTAACTATGGCTACACCTTC. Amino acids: CAWIGTPANYGYTF. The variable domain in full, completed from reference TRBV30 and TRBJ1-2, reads SQTIHQWPATLVQPVGSPLSLECTVEGTSNPNLYWYRQAAGRGLQLLFYSVGIGQISSEVPQNLSASRPQDRQFILSSKKLLLSDSGFYLCAWIGTPANYGYTFGSGTRLTVV.

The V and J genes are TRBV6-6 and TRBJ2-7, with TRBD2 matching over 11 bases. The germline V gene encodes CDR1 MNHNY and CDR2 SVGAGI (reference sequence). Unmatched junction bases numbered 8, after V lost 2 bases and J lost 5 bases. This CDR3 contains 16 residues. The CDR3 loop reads CASSYAPTSGIHEQYF. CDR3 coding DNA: TGTGCCAGCAGTTACGCCCCGACTAGCGGGATCCACGAGCAGTACTTC.

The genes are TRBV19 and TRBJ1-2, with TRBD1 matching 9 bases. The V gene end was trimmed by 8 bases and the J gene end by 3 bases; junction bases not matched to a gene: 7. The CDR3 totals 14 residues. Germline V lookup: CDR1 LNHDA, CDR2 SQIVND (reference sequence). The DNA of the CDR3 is TGTGCCAGTCGATACAGGGGGCCCGACTATGGCTACACCTTC. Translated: CASRYRGPDYGYTF.

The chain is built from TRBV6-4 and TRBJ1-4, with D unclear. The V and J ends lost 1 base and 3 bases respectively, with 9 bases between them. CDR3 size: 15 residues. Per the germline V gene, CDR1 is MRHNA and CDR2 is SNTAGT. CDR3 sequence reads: CASSDYWGSNEKLFF. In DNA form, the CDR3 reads TGTGCCAGCAGTGACTACTGGGGTTCTAATGAAAAACTGTTTTTT.

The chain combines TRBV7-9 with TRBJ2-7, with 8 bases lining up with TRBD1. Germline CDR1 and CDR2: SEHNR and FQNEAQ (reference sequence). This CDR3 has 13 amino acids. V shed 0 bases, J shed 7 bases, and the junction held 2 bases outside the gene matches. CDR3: CASSLAQGEEQYF. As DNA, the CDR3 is TGTGCCAGCAGCTTAGCACAGGGGGAGGAGCAGTACTTC.

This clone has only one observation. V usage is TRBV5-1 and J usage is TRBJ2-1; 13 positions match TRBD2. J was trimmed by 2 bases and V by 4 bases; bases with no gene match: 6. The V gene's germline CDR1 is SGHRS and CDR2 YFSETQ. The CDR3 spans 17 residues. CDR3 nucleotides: TGCGCCAGCAGCCCGGCTACTAGCGGGAGGGCCTACAATGAGCAGTTCTTC. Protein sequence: CASSPATSGRAYNEQFF.

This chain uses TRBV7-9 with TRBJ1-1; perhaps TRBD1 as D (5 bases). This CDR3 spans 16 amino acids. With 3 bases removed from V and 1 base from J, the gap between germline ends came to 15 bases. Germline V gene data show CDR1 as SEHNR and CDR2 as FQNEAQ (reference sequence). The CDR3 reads CASSFVTPGQNTEAFF. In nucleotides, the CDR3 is TGTGCCAGCAGCTTTGTTACCCCAGGGCAGAACACTGAAGCTTTCTTT.